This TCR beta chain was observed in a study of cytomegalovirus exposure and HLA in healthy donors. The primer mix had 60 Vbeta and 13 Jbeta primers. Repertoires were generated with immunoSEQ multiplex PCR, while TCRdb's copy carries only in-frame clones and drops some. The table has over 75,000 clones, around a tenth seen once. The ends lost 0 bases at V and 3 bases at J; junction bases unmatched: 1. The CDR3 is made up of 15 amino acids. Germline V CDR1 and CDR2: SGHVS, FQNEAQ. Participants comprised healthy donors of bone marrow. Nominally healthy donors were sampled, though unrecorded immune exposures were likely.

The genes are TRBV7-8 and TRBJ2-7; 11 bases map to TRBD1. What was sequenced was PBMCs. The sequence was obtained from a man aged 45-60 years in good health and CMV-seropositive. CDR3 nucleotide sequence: TGTGCCAGCAGCTTAGCCGGGACAGGGGGCTACGAGCAGTACTTC. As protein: CASSLAGTGGYEQYF.